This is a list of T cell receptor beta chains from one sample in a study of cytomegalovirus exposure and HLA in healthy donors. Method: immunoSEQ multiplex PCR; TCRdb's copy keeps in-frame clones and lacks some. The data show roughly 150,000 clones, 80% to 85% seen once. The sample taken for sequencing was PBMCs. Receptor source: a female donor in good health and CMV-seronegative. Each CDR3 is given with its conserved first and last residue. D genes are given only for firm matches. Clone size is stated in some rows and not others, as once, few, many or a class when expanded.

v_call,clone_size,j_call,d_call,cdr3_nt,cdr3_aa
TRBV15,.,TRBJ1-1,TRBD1,TGTGCCACCAGCGGCGGACAGGGGAACACTGAAGCTTTCTTT,CATSGGQGNTEAFF
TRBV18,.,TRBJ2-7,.,TGTGCCAGCTCACCACTCGGTGGACTTGCCTACGAGCAGTACTTC,CASSPLGGLAYEQYF
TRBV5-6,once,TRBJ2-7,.,TGTGCCAGCAGCTTAAGGGGATTATCCTACGAGCAGTACTTC,CASSLRGLSYEQYF
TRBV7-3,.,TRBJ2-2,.,TGTGCCAGCAGCACCAACAGGGGAGGAGGCACCGGGGAGCTGTTTTTT,CASSTNRGGGTGELFF
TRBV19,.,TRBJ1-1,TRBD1,TGTGCCAGTAGCGCTGGGACAGGGCCCCCTGAAGCTTTCTTT,CASSAGTGPPEAFF
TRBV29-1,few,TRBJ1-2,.,TGCAGCGCTCTGATCGACAGGCGACTCTATGGCTACACCTTC,CSALIDRRLYGYTF
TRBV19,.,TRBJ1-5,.,TGTGCCAGTAGTATGAGTTTATATTATCCCAGGGGTCATCAGCCCCAGCATTTT,CASSMSLYYPRGHQPQHF
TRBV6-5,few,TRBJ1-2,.,TGTGCCAGTTGGGGGGGGATTAACTATGGCTACACCTTC,CASWGGINYGYTF
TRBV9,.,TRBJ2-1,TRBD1,TGTGCCAGCAGCGTACGGGAACAGGACAGGGTGAATGATGAGCAGTTCTTC,CASSVREQDRVNDEQFF
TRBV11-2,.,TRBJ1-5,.,TGTGCCAGCAGCTTAGAGTCAGGGCTTTCCAATCAGCCCCAGCATTTT,CASSLESGLSNQPQHF
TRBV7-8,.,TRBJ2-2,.,TGTGCCAGCAGCCCGCAGGGGAGGAACACCGGGGAGCTGTTTTTT,CASSPQGRNTGELFF
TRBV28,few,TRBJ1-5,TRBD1,TGTGCCAGCAGAACAGGGGTAATCGGCAATCAGCCCCAGCATTTT,CASRTGVIGNQPQHF
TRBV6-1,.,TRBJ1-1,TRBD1,TGTGCCAGCCGGGACAGGGAGAACACTGAAGCTTTCTTT,CASRDRENTEAFF
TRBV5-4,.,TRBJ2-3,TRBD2,TGTGCCAGCAGCTTCGGGCTAGCGGGAGGGTCGCGAAATACGCAGTATTTT,CASSFGLAGGSRNTQYF
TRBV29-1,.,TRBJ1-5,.,TGCAGATTTGGGGACTGTCTAGACACAGATACGCAGCATTTT,CRFGDCLDTDTQHF
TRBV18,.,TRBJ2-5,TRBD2,TGTGCCAGCTCATCGTCTAGCGGGACGGAGACCCAGTACTTC,CASSSSSGTETQYF
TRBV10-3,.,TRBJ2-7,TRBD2,TGTGCCATCAGTGATCCTATAGCGGGAGTCTCCTACGAGCAGTACTTC,CAISDPIAGVSYEQYF
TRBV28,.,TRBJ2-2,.,TGTGCCAGCAGTTATACAGGGTCCGGGAACACCGGGGAGCTGTTTTTT,CASSYTGSGNTGELFF
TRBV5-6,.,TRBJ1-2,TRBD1,TGTGCCAGCAGCGGGGGACAGGGAGTGCCTAACTATGGCTACACCTTC,CASSGGQGVPNYGYTF
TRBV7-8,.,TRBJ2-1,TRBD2,TGTGCCAGCAGCCCCTTGCGGCGGGAGGTCTACAATGAGCAGTTCTTC,CASSPLRREVYNEQFF
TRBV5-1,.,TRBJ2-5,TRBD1,TGCGCCAGCAGCTTCCGCCAGGGGGCAGGAGAGACCCAGTACTTC,CASSFRQGAGETQYF
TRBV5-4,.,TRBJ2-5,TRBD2,TGTGCCAGCAGCCAAGGGACTAGCAGAGGCCAAGAGACCCAGTACTTC,CASSQGTSRGQETQYF
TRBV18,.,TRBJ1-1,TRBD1,TGTGCCAGCTCACCCCCCGACAGGGTAGGCACTGAAGCTTTCTTT,CASSPPDRVGTEAFF
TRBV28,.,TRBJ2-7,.,TGTGCCAGCAGCCTACCGGGTGGTGGCGAGCAGTACTTC,CASSLPGGGEQYF
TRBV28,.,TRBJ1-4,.,TGTGCCAGCAGTTCCCGACAGTCAACTAATGAAAAACTGTTTTTT,CASSSRQSTNEKLFF
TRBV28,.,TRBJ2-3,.,TGTGCCAGCAGTATGGGACTTAGCACAGATACGCAGTATTTT,CASSMGLSTDTQYF
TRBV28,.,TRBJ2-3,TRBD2,TGTGCCAGCAGTGTACTAGCGGCCCACACAGATACGCAGTATTTT,CASSVLAAHTDTQYF
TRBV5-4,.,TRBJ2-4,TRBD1,TGTGCCAGCAGCAGTGACAGGGCACTCCAAAACATTCAGTACTTC,CASSSDRALQNIQYF
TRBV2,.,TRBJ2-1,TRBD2,TGTGCCAGCAGTGCTAGCGGACCCTACAATGAGCAGTTCTTC,CASSASGPYNEQFF
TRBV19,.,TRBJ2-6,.,TGTGCCAGTAGTATCCCCCGGAGTGGGGCCAACGTCCTGACTTTC,CASSIPRSGANVLTF
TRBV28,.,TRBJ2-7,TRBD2,TGTGCCAGCAGTCCCCTAGCGGGACGCCCCTACGAGCAGTACTTC,CASSPLAGRPYEQYF
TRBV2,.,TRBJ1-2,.,TGTGCCACAAACGTCGACAGGTCCTATGGCTACACCTTC,CATNVDRSYGYTF
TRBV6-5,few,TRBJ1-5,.,TGTGCCAGCAGTTACCGGGACATATATCAGCCCCAGCATTTT,CASSYRDIYQPQHF
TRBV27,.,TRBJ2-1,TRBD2,TGTGCCAGCAGTATACACCCTCTAGCGGAGAGCTCCTACAATGAGCAGTTCTTC,CASSIHPLAESSYNEQFF
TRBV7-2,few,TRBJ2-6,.,TGTGCCAGCAGCTTAGTCCTACGGAGGGCAGGGGCCAACGTCCTGACTTTC,CASSLVLRRAGANVLTF
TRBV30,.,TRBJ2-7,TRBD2,TGTGCCTGGATCGGGACTAGCGGCTACGAGCAGTACTTC,CAWIGTSGYEQYF